Following are 27 T cell receptor beta chains from one sample sequenced in a study of cytomegalovirus exposure and HLA in healthy donors. Researchers ran the PCR with 60 Vbeta and 13 Jbeta primers. Clones were read by immunoSEQ multiplex PCR, and TCRdb kept only the in-frame ones, dropping some. The sample has about 130,000 clones, 74% seen once; the top ten hold 3.5% to 5%. The source material was PBMCs. These receptors came from a man between 18 and 35 years old in good health and CMV-seropositive.

Only a few counts were recorded for this clone. The chain joins TRBV4-1 to TRBJ2-1, with TRBD2 identical over 11 bases. Germline V gene data show CDR1 as MGHRA and CDR2 as YSYEKL. The CDR3 extends over 15 amino acids. V gave up 2 bases and J gave up 4 bases; unmatched junction bases: 1. The CDR3 sequence is CASSQSSGGYNEQFF. The CDR3 DNA reads as TGCGCCAGCAGCCAATCTAGCGGGGGGTACAATGAGCAGTTCTTC.

The gene calls are TRBV18 and TRBJ2-1; D not resolved. Looked up from germline, CDR1 is KGHSH and CDR2 is LQKENI. V lost 2 bases, J lost 0 bases, and 8 bases lay in between. The length of the CDR3 is 15 residues. The CDR3 region is CASSPVQYSYNEQFF. CDR3 bases: TGTGCCAGCTCACCAGTCCAGTACTCCTACAATGAGCAGTTCTTC.

This chain links TRBV15 with TRBJ2-7; 7 positions match TRBD1. With V trimmed by 0 bases and J by 1 base, 3 bases remained unmatched. This CDR3 has 15 amino acids. Germline lookup yields CDR1 LNHNV and CDR2 YYDKDF (reference sequence). DNA for the CDR3: TGTGCCACCAGCAGAGATATGGACAGGTCCTACGAGCAGTACTTC. It codes for CATSRDMDRSYEQYF.

The chain is built from TRBV6-5 and TRBJ2-5; TRBD1 aligns across 9 bases. The CDR3 consists of 15 residues. Germline V gene lookup returns CDR1 MNHEY and CDR2 SVGAGI. V was clipped by 2 bases and J by 4 bases; unmatched bases: 5. As DNA, the CDR3 is TGTGCCAGCAGTTACGGGACAGGGAGGGGAGAGACCCAGTACTTC. Translating gives CASSYGTGRGETQYF.

This clone was counted once. The V call is TRBV5-6, the J call TRBJ2-3; 8 bases are a match to TRBD2. V lost 0 bases, J lost 3 bases, and 0 bases stayed unmatched. Germline V CDR1 and CDR2: SGHDT, YYEEEE. This CDR3 spans 14 amino acids. The CDR3 reads CASSLGLATDTQYF. CDR3 DNA sequence: TGTGCCAGCAGCTTGGGACTAGCGACAGATACGCAGTATTTT.

The rearrangement joins TRBV19 to TRBJ1-5, with 8 bases that match TRBD1. V lost 8 bases, J lost 4 bases, and 10 bases stayed unmatched. The CDR3 totals 15 residues. The germline gives CDR1 LNHDA, CDR2 SQIVND (reference sequence). The CDR3 region is CASASRTGPNQPQHF. In DNA form, the CDR3 reads TGTGCCAGTGCAAGCCGGACAGGGCCAAATCAGCCCCAGCATTTT.

The chain uses TRBV19 and TRBJ1-1; D not resolved. Germline V gene data show CDR1 as LNHDA and CDR2 as SQIVND (reference sequence). V was clipped by 6 bases and J by 6 bases, with 17 bases between them. This CDR3 contains 14 residues. The CDR3 nucleotides are TGTGCCAGTAGCTCTCAGTTTCGTCGGGCTGAAGCTTTCTTT. Its translation is CASSSQFRRAEAFF.

V usage is TRBV7-2 and J usage is TRBJ1-1; TRBD1 matches at 9 bases. Germline values: CDR1 SGHTA, CDR2 FQGNSA. The CDR3 runs to 14 residues. V dropped 5 bases and J dropped 11; count of bases not matched to a gene: 12. The CDR3 sequence is CASSRTGANWRAFF. The CDR3 nucleotides read TGTGCCAGCAGCAGGACAGGGGCCAATTGGCGGGCTTTCTTT.

This chain joins TRBV15 and TRBJ2-7, with 7 positions matching TRBD1. V lost 0 bases and J lost 4; bases outside the gene matches: 9. The CDR3 has 16 amino acids. The germline gives CDR1 LNHNV, CDR2 YYDKDF (reference sequence). The CDR3 here is CATSRDWGQTSYEQYF. CDR3 DNA sequence: TGTGCCACCAGCAGAGATTGGGGACAGACCTCTTACGAGCAGTACTTC.

The rearrangement links TRBV6-5 to TRBJ2-3, with 8 bases identical to TRBD1. J lost 4 bases, V lost 6 bases, and 9 bases had no gene match. The CDR3 runs 15 residues. CDR1 is MNHEY and CDR2 is SVGAGI in the germline V gene. The CDR3 bases are TGTGCCAGCAGCTACGGACAGGGTTTGGCAGATACGCAGTATTTT. It encodes CASSYGQGLADTQYF.

The rearrangement joins TRBV4-2 to TRBJ2-5, with 7 bases that match TRBD2. The CDR3 is made up of 14 amino acids. V gave up 1 base and J gave up 4 bases; unmatched junction bases: 3. The germline CDR1 and CDR2 sequences are LGHNA and YNFKEQ. CDR3 loop: CASSQGASGETQYF. CDR3 in DNA: TGTGCCAGCAGCCAAGGGGCTAGCGGAGAGACCCAGTACTTC.

The chain recombines TRBV27 with TRBJ2-1, with D perhaps TRBD2 (7 bases). The V gene lost 4 bases and the J gene lost 4 bases, with 11 bases spanning the gap. Per the germline V gene, CDR1 is MNHEY and CDR2 is SMNVEV (reference sequence). The CDR3 runs 14 residues. The CDR3 DNA reads as TGTGCCAGCAGTTCCGGGGGGCAGTACAATGAGCAGTTCTTC. This sequence encodes CASSSGGQYNEQFF.

This clone was counted only a few times. The V and J genes are TRBV6-5 and TRBJ1-1; TRBD1 is a possible D gene (5 bases). CDR1 MNHEY and CDR2 SVGAGI come from the germline V gene. V lost 4 bases and J 7 bases, leaving 13 bases between the germline ends. CDR3 length: 13 residues. The CDR3 bases are TGTGCCAGCAGTTCCGATCCGGGGGGTGAAGCTTTCTTT. Translation: CASSSDPGGEAFF.

The genes are TRBV2 and TRBJ2-1; 8 bases fit TRBD2. The CDR3 contains 15 residues. J was trimmed by 3 bases and V by 6 bases; bases with no gene match: 7. Germline-derived CDR1 and CDR2 are SNHLY and FYNNEI. CDR3 in DNA: TGTGCCAGCAGGGCAAGCGGGGGCTACTACAATGAGCAGTTCTTC. Protein sequence: CASRASGGYYNEQFF.

V gene TRBV6-1 combines with J gene TRBJ1-5; maybe TRBD1 (5 bases). Germline-derived CDR1 and CDR2 are MNHNS and SASEGT. CDR3 length: 13 residues. Trimming pared 4 bases from V and 7 bases from J, leaving 11 bases between. CDR3 nucleotide sequence: TGTGCCAGCAGTGGGGGGGGATACCAGCCCCAGCATTTT. Translation gives CASSGGGYQPQHF.

The rearrangement uses TRBV2 and TRBJ2-7; 10 positions agree with TRBD1. This CDR3 spans 14 amino acids. Germline V gives CDR1 SNHLY, CDR2 FYNNEI. V lost 6 bases to trimming and J lost 4 bases; unmatched junction nucleotides: 6. DNA for the CDR3: TGTGCCAGCAGGCCAAGACAGGGGGCGTACGAGCAGTACTTC. As protein: CASRPRQGAYEQYF.

The chain employs TRBV5-4 and TRBJ2-1; weak D call: TRBD2 (7 bases). V was shortened by 0 bases and J by 9 bases, with 19 bases between the two germline ends. CDR1 and CDR2 (germline): SGHNT, YYREEE (reference sequence). This CDR3 contains 16 residues. CDR3 region: CASSLGPGREGGEQFF. In DNA, the CDR3 is TGTGCCAGCAGCTTGGGTCCGGGAAGGGAGGGGGGTGAGCAGTTCTTC.

The CDR3 reads CASSKQGAIGYEQYF. The CDR3 DNA is TGTGCCAGCAGCAAACAGGGCGCGATTGGCTACGAGCAGTACTTC. The gene calls are TRBV11-3 and TRBJ2-7; D is possibly TRBD1 (6 bases). V was clipped by 5 bases and J by 3 bases, with 17 bases between them. The CDR3 covers 15 residues. In germline, CDR1 is SGHNT, CDR2 YENEEA.

The V and J genes are TRBV7-9 and TRBJ2-3; TRBD1 matches 7 bases. Looked up from germline, CDR1 is SEHNR and CDR2 is FQNEAQ (reference sequence). The junction had 7 bases not matched to a gene; V was cut back by 2 bases and J by 5 bases. The CDR3 sequence is 15 residues long. CDR3 nucleotide sequence: TGTGCCAGCAGCTTAAGAGGGGGCGCCGGAGATACGCAGTATTTT. Protein: CASSLRGGAGDTQYF.

This rearrangement joins TRBV11-2 to TRBJ2-1; 9 positions match TRBD1. Germline loops: CDR1 SGHAT, CDR2 FQNNGV. J gave up 6 bases and V 4 bases, and 1 base lay outside the gene matches. The CDR3 runs 13 residues. The CDR3 reads CASSSDRGNEQFF. In nucleotides, the CDR3 is TGTGCCAGCAGCTCGGACAGGGGCAATGAGCAGTTCTTC.

This clone occurred a few times. V gene TRBV6-6 combines with J gene TRBJ1-5, with a weak D call TRBD1 (6 bases). The CDR3 has 13 residues. CDR1 MNHNY and CDR2 SVGAGI come from the germline V gene (reference sequence). V was clipped by 6 bases and J by 15 bases, with 21 bases between them. CDR3 nucleotide sequence: TGTGCCAGCAGCTCCGTCCGGGACATTGGTAGGCATTTT. The encoded protein is CASSSVRDIGRHF.

There are a few counts of this clone. This chain uses TRBV27 with TRBJ1-4; 9 positions agree with TRBD1. The germline V gene has CDR1 MNHEY and CDR2 SMNVEV (reference sequence). With 6 bases clipped from V and 8 bases from J, the junction kept 13 bases outside the gene matches. The CDR3 length is 16 residues. The DNA of the CDR3 is TGTGCCAGCAGCACTGGACCGGGACAGGGAGAGGAAAAACTGTTTTTT. It encodes CASSTGPGQGEEKLFF.

J is TRBJ2-2 and V is TRBV29-1; tentatively, D is TRBD2 (6 bases). Trimming took 7 bases from V and 4 from J, leaving 16 bases between them. In germline, CDR1 is SQVTM, CDR2 ANQGSEA. The CDR3 is 14 amino acids. CDR3 residues: CSGGAGPSTGELFF. The CDR3 DNA is TGCAGCGGTGGCGCGGGACCCAGCACCGGGGAGCTGTTTTTT.

This chain uses TRBV20-1 with TRBJ2-1; D gene ambiguous. V lost 5 bases, J lost 7 bases, and 6 bases lay in between. Germline V gene lookup returns CDR1 DFQATT and CDR2 SNEGSKA (reference sequence). The CDR3 is 10 residues long. The CDR3 reads CSAGSNEQFF. The CDR3 DNA is TGCAGTGCTGGCAGTAATGAGCAGTTCTTC.

The V call is TRBV2, the J call TRBJ2-7; TRBD1 is a possible D gene (6 bases). Trimming left V 6 bases short and J 6 bases short, with 12 bases between. Looked up from germline, CDR1 is SNHLY and CDR2 is FYNNEI. This CDR3 has 12 amino acids. The CDR3 DNA reads TGTGCCAGCAGAAAAATGGGGGCCGAGCAGTACTTC. Encoded protein: CASRKMGAEQYF.

In its sample, this clone was seen a few times. The rearrangement uses TRBV27 and TRBJ2-5, with D maybe TRBD1 (6 bases). Germline-derived CDR1 and CDR2 are MNHEY and SMNVEV (reference sequence). V shed 6 bases and J shed 5 bases, with 13 bases lying between them. The CDR3 is 13 residues long. CDR3 region: CASSPGVGETQYF. The DNA for the CDR3 is TGTGCCAGCAGCCCAGGGGTTGGGGAGACCCAGTACTTC.

The chain combines TRBV4-3 with TRBJ2-5; TRBD2 aligns across 9 bases. The CDR3 spans 17 residues. In germline, CDR1 is LGHNA, CDR2 YSLEER. V lost 1 base to trimming and J lost 4 bases; unmatched junction nucleotides: 10. The CDR3 here is CASSQAGLAGVTETQYF. The DNA for the CDR3 is TGCGCCAGCAGCCAAGCCGGATTAGCGGGAGTAACAGAGACCCAGTACTTC.